A single sample is the source of the 20 T cell receptor beta chains below, sequenced in a study of early T cells in non-severe SARS-CoV-2 infection. TCRdb re-called the 5' RACE reads through MiXCR, storing one row per CDR3 protein. The data show tens of thousands of distinct CDR3 sequences, 4.7% seen once. Sequenced: whole blood. Source of these receptors: an adult who was a healthcare worker with PCR-confirmed SARS-CoV-2 infection or an uninfected control (not recorded which).

The chain couples TRBV20-1 to TRBJ1-1, with D maybe TRBD1 (5 bases). Germline loops: CDR1 DFQATT, CDR2 SNEGSKA (reference sequence). V dropped 1 base and J dropped 10 bases, with 22 bases sitting between them. CDR3 size: 15 residues. The CDR3 sequence: CSARAKSMGRSGAFF. CDR3 bases: TGCAGTGCTAGAGCTAAATCGATGGGACGTTCGGGAGCTTTCTTT.

The genes are TRBV12-3 or TRBV12-4 and TRBJ1-2, with D possibly being TRBD1 (6 bases). There are 13 residues in the CDR3. V was cut by 3 bases and J by 8 bases, with 13 bases left in between. The CDR3 reads CASSLGGLDGYTF. CDR3 coding DNA: TGTGCCAGCAGTTTGGGGGGGCTAGACGGCTACACCTTC.

In this sample, this clonotype turned up a few times. The chain uses TRBV3-1 and TRBJ1-2; D not certain. Looked up from germline, CDR1 is LGHDT and CDR2 is YNNKEL (reference sequence). This CDR3 contains 14 residues. Trimming left V 0 bases short and J 4 bases short, with 9 bases between. CDR3 sequence: CASSQDRSIYGYTF. DNA of the CDR3: TGTGCCAGCAGCCAAGATCGAAGTATCTATGGCTACACCTTC.

This clonotype has a count of ten or more. The J gene is TRBJ2-7, the V gene TRBV6-6; a weak D match, TRBD1 (6 bases). This CDR3 is built from 13 residues. CDR1 and CDR2 from the germline V gene are MNHNY and SVGAGI (reference sequence). Trimming took off 6 bases at V and 3 bases at J, with 12 bases between the two ends. The CDR3 loop reads CASREGDNYEQYF. CDR3 DNA: TGTGCCAGCAGGGAAGGGGACAACTACGAGCAGTACTTC.

This clonotype was seen ten or more times. The chain recombines TRBV7-2 with TRBJ2-5; TRBD1 aligns across 10 bases. The CDR3 length is 16 residues. CDR1 SGHTA and CDR2 FQGNSA come from the germline V gene. The junction had 11 bases not matched to a gene; V was cut back by 5 bases and J by 5 bases. The CDR3 bases are TGTGCCAGCAGCGCTTGGGACAGGGGAGGCACGGAGACCCAGTACTTC. This sequence encodes CASSAWDRGGTETQYF.

This clonotype was observed many times. A read error is likely, as this CDR3 ends without the conserved phenylalanine or tryptophan. The V call is TRBV19, the J call TRBJ2-7, with 7 bases lining up with TRBD2. The germline V gene has CDR1 LNHDA and CDR2 SQIVND (reference sequence). This CDR3 has 18 residues. V shed 1 base, J shed 1 base, and the junction held 13 bases outside the gene matches. CDR3 residues: CASSIVMVPPGGSYEQYL. The CDR3 DNA reads as TGTGCCAGTAGTATAGTCATGGTCCCGCCGGGGGGATCCTACGAGCAGTACCTC.

This clonotype showed up just a few times. The chain joins TRBV9 to TRBJ1-3; no definite D call. V was trimmed by 2 bases and J by 2 bases, leaving 5 bases between them. The CDR3 is made up of 13 amino acids. Germline CDR1 reads SGDLS; CDR2 reads YYNGEE. The CDR3 DNA is TGTGCCAGCAGCGTTTTACCTGGAAACACCATATATTTT. Residues: CASSVLPGNTIYF.

The rearrangement uses TRBV20-1 and TRBJ1-1; unclear D gene. The CDR3 is 10 residues long. Per the germline V gene, CDR1 is DFQATT and CDR2 is SNEGSKA (reference sequence). V lost 6 bases and J lost 6, with 8 bases in between. In DNA form, the CDR3 reads TGCAGTGCCCCGTGGGCTGAAGCTTTCTTT. Amino acids: CSAPWAEAFF.

This clonotype was recorded at least ten times. The CDR3 sequence: CSALTGAQGTEAFF. The CDR3 coding sequence is TGCAGCGCCTTGACAGGGGCCCAGGGCACTGAAGCTTTCTTT. This sequence joins TRBV29-1 and TRBJ1-1, with 8 bases that match TRBD1. CDR1 is SQVTM, CDR2 ANQGSEA, per germline. V shed 7 bases and J 4 bases; nucleotides not matched to a gene: 11. The CDR3 length is 14 residues.

This clonotype was seen repeatedly, ten times or more. This chain links TRBV30 with TRBJ1-1, with 7 bases fitting TRBD1. From germline, CDR1 is GTSNPN and CDR2 SVGIG (reference sequence). Germline trimming cut 2 bases from V and 6 bases from J; bases unmatched to any gene: 6. This CDR3 has 13 residues. The CDR3 loop is CAWSSTGAPEAFF. In DNA form, the CDR3 reads TGTGCCTGGAGTTCTACAGGGGCCCCTGAAGCTTTCTTT.

This clonotype was observed at least ten times. This chain connects TRBV7-2 to TRBJ2-6, with D possibly being TRBD1 or TRBD2 (5 bases each). The V gene's germline CDR1 is SGHTA and CDR2 FQGNSA. CDR3 length equals 18 residues. V dropped 5 bases and J dropped 3 bases, with 20 bases sitting between them. The DNA of the CDR3 is TGTGCCAGCAGCCATCAAGGGACGTCGTCTGGTGGGGCCAACGTCCTGACTTTC. Amino acid sequence: CASSHQGTSSGGANVLTF. The full variable domain, with the rest looked up from reference TRBV7-2 and TRBJ2-6, is GAGVSQSPSNKVTEKGKDVELRCDPISGHTALYWYRQSLGQGLEFLIYFQGNSAPDKSGLPSDRFSAERTGGSVSTLTIQRTQQEDSAVYLCASSHQGTSSGGANVLTFGAGSRLTVL.

This clonotype was picked up many times. This CDR3 reads CASSQDGGGVPYNEQFF. CDR3 coding DNA: TGTGCCAGCAGCCAAGACGGAGGCGGGGTCCCCTACAATGAGCAGTTCTTC. V is TRBV3-1 and J is TRBJ2-1; D is possibly TRBD2 (6 bases). The germline V and J ends were trimmed by 0 bases and 2 bases, with 14 bases remaining between them. CDR1 and CDR2 from the germline V gene are LGHDT and YNNKEL (reference sequence). This CDR3 has 17 amino acids.

This clonotype is categorized as medium-sized. V is TRBV27 and J is TRBJ1-2; TRBD1 agrees at 8 bases. Germline V gene sequence: CDR1 MNHEY, CDR2 SMNVEV (reference sequence). There are 14 residues in the CDR3. Unmatched junction bases numbered 6, after V lost 5 bases and J lost 4 bases. The CDR3 reads CASSPYGQGYGYTF. CDR3 coding DNA: TGTGCCAGCAGTCCGTACGGACAGGGCTATGGCTACACCTTC.

This clonotype came up a few times. The chain links TRBV7-8 to TRBJ2-7; D is perhaps TRBD1 (7 bases). V dropped 3 bases and J dropped 2 bases, with 14 bases sitting between them. The length of the CDR3 is 15 residues. Germline loops: CDR1 SGHVS, CDR2 FQNEAQ. In nucleotides, the CDR3 is TGTGCCAGCAGCTTCTGGGGGGACAGCCCCTACGAGCAGTACTTC. Translation gives CASSFWGDSPYEQYF.

This clonotype was detected many times. This chain connects TRBV6-4 to TRBJ1-2, with 8 bases aligning to TRBD1. This CDR3 region has 15 residues. Germline V gene sequence: CDR1 MRHNA, CDR2 SNTAGT. V trimming: 3 bases; J trimming: 6 bases; junction bases outside the gene matches: 9. CDR3 DNA sequence: TGTGCCAGCAGTGAGACACCACAGGGGGTGGATGGCTACACCTTC. Encoded protein: CASSETPQGVDGYTF.

This clonotype was observed many times. The chain employs TRBV30 and TRBJ2-6; maybe TRBD2 (5 bases). Looked up from germline, CDR1 is GTSNPN and CDR2 is SVGIG (reference sequence). The V end was cut by 0 bases, the J end by 0 bases, with 6 bases between. The CDR3 extends over 15 amino acids. The DNA for the CDR3 is TGTGCCTGGAGTGTACTAGGCTCTGGGGCCAACGTCCTGACTTTC. It translates to CAWSVLGSGANVLTF.

This clonotype was seen ten or more times. The chain couples TRBV5-1 to TRBJ1-1; perhaps TRBD1 as D (5 bases). V lost 1 base and J 3 bases, leaving 13 bases between the germline ends. Germline CDR1 is SGHRS and CDR2 is YFSETQ. The CDR3 is made up of 15 amino acids. The CDR3 coding sequence is TGCGCCAGCAGCTTGTCTGGGATAGGGGACACTGAAGCTTTCTTT. Protein: CASSLSGIGDTEAFF.

This clonotype has more than one count but fewer than ten. The V gene is TRBV30, the J gene TRBJ2-7, with 7 bases matching TRBD1. Germline V gene data show CDR1 as GTSNPN and CDR2 as SVGIG (reference sequence). Trimming at V came to 1 base and at J to 5 bases, leaving 5 bases not matched to a gene. This CDR3 has 13 residues. The CDR3 bases are TGTGCCTGGAGTGCAGACAGGGTCCACGAGCAGTACTTC. This translates into CAWSADRVHEQYF.

Many counts were recorded for this clonotype. J is TRBJ1-4 and V is TRBV7-9, with TRBD1 identical over 10 bases. CDR1 SEHNR and CDR2 FQNEAQ come from the germline V gene (reference sequence). Losses at the gene ends were 3 bases for V and 2 bases for J; bases not matched to a gene: 9. The CDR3 loop spans 18 amino acids. The CDR3 loop reads CASSFPGQGGGTNEKLFF. DNA of the CDR3: TGTGCCAGCAGCTTCCCCGGACAGGGGGGAGGGACTAATGAAAAACTGTTTTTT.

This clonotype was observed at least ten times. The chain recombines TRBV29-1 with TRBJ2-4; D uncertain. CDR3 length: 15 residues. Per germline, CDR1 SQVTM and CDR2 ANQGSEA. V was clipped by 1 base and J by 1 base, with 11 bases between them. The CDR3 is CSVEGRSSAKNIQYF. CDR3 in DNA: TGCAGCGTTGAAGGACGCAGTTCGGCCAAAAACATTCAGTACTTC.